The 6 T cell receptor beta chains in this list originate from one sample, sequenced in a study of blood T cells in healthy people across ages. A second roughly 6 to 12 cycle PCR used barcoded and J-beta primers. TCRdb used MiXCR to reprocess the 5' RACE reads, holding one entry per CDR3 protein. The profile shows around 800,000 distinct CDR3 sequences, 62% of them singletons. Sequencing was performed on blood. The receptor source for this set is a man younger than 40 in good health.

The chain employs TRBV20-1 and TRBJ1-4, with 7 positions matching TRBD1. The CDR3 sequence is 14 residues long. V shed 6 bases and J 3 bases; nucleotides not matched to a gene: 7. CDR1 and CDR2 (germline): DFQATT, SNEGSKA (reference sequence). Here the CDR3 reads CSASPGTANEKLFF. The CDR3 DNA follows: TGCAGTGCCAGCCCCGGGACAGCTAATGAAAAACTGTTTTTT.

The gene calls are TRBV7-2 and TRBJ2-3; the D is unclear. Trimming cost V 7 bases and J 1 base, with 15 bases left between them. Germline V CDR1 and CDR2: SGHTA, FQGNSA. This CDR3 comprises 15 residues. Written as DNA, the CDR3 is TGTGCCAGCAAAAATTCGTTAGTCGGCACAGATACGCAGTATTTT. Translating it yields CASKNSLVGTDTQYF.

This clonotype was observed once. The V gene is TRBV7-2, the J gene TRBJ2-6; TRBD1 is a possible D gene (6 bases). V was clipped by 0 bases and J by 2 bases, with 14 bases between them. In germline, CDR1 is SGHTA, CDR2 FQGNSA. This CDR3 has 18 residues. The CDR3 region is CASSLAGAGKAGANVLTF. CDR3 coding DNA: TGTGCCAGCAGCTTAGCGGGGGCAGGGAAGGCTGGGGCCAACGTCCTGACTTTC.

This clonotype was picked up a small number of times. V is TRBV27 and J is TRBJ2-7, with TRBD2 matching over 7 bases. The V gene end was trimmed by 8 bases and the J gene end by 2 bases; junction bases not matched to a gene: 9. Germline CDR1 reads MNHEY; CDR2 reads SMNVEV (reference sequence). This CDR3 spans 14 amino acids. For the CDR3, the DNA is TGTGCCAGCGGGACGGGAGGCAGTCCCTACGAGCAGTACTTC. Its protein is CASGTGGSPYEQYF.

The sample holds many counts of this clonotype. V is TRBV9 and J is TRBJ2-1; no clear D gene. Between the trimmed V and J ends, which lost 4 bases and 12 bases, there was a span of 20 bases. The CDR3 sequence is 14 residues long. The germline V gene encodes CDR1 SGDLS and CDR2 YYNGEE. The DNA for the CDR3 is TGTGCCAGCAGCCCCCAGCCCCTCCAGCCCGGGCAGTTCTTC. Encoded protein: CASSPQPLQPGQFF.

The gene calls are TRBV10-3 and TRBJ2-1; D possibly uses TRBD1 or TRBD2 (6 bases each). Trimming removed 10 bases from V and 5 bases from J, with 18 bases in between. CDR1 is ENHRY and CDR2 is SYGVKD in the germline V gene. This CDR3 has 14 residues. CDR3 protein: CATVGGRGDNEQFF. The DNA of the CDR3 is TGTGCCACCGTGGGGGGCAGGGGAGACAATGAGCAGTTCTTC.